This T cell receptor (beta chain) was recorded in a study of cytomegalovirus exposure and HLA in healthy donors. Trimming cost V 3 bases and J 5 bases; bases outside gene matches: 3. CDR3 length: 16 amino acids. Germline V gives CDR1 SNHLY, CDR2 FYNNEI. Primers for the PCR totalled 60 Vbeta and 13 Jbeta. The data were produced by immunoSEQ multiplex PCR, yet TCRdb's version contains in-frame clones alone and is incomplete. The sample consists of more than 150,000 clones, about three quarters of them appearing once. Source material: PBMCs. The chain couples TRBV2 to TRBJ2-2, with 13 positions matching TRBD2. This clonotype was obtained from a man between 18 and 29 years old in good health and CMV-seronegative. DNA of the CDR3: TGTGCCAGCAGTGATTCGGGACTAGCGGGGACCGGGGAGCTGTTTTTT. It translates to CASSDSGLAGTGELFF.